The next 29 T cell receptor beta chains were all read from a single sample in a study of STAT3 mutations in large granular lymphocyte leukemia. These TCRs are of unknown antigen specificity. Libraries were prepared by immunoSEQ multiplex PCR; TCRdb keeps only in-frame clonotypes and omits some of them. The sample holds roughly 6,600 clones, less than 75% seen once. Overall study findings and caveats: In T-cell large granular lymphocyte leukemia, about half of patients showed multiple immunodominant subclonotypes.

Sequencing was done on a sample of peripheral blood mononuclear cells. Every receptor here comes from a boy aged 5-17 years with T-cell large granular lymphocyte leukemia. Some clones in this sample may be carry-over from other donors' samples.

This chain uses TRBV5-1 with TRBJ1-4; D gene unclear. The germline V gene encodes CDR1 SGHRS and CDR2 YFSETQ. The length of the CDR3 is 14 residues. The V end lost 4 bases, the J end lost 7 bases, and 14 bases lay between the germline ends. The CDR3 loop reads CASSPGGFPEKLFF. CDR3 DNA: TGCGCCAGCAGCCCAGGCGGGTTCCCTGAAAAACTGTTTTTT.

The V call is TRBV18, the J call TRBJ2-7; D ambiguous. CDR1 KGHSH and CDR2 LQKENI come from the germline V gene. CDR3 length: 15 residues. The germline V and J ends were trimmed by 0 bases and 6 bases, with 15 bases remaining between them. The CDR3 region is CASSPPSQASGEQYF. In DNA form, the CDR3 reads TGTGCCAGCTCACCACCCAGCCAGGCATCGGGCGAGCAGTACTTC.

V usage is TRBV30 and J usage is TRBJ2-3; 7 bases align to TRBD1. Per germline, CDR1 GTSNPN and CDR2 SVGIG (reference sequence). The CDR3 consists of 13 residues. The ends lost 7 bases at V and 2 bases at J; junction bases unmatched: 6. CDR3 residues: CASERGPTDTQYF. CDR3 in DNA: TGTGCCTCCGAAAGGGGGCCCACAGATACGCAGTATTTT.

This chain connects TRBV7-9 to TRBJ1-3, with unresolved D. V was clipped by 4 bases and J by 4 bases, with 8 bases between them. This CDR3 contains 13 residues. The germline V gene encodes CDR1 SEHNR and CDR2 FQNEAQ (reference sequence). The DNA for the CDR3 is TGTGCCAGCAGCTACGAGGCAGGAAACACCATATATTTT. Residues: CASSYEAGNTIYF.

CDR3 DNA sequence: TGCGCCAGCAGCTTGGCGGCGGGGGAGGAGACCCAGTACTTC. Encoded protein: CASSLAAGEETQYF. The chain combines TRBV5-1 with TRBJ2-5, with TRBD2 matching 7 bases. Unmatched junction bases numbered 4, after V lost 0 bases and J lost 5 bases. CDR3 length: 14 residues. From germline, CDR1 is SGHRS and CDR2 YFSETQ.

The gene calls are TRBV30 and TRBJ2-7; tentative D call: TRBD2 (5 bases). The V end was cut by 0 bases, the J end by 0 bases, with 6 bases between. Germline-derived CDR1 and CDR2 are GTSNPN and SVGIG (reference sequence). The CDR3 consists of 13 residues. The CDR3 DNA reads as TGTGCCTGGAGTGTGGACTCCTCCTACGAGCAGTACTTC. This sequence encodes CAWSVDSSYEQYF.

The gene calls are TRBV5-1 and TRBJ1-3, with D uncertain. From germline, CDR1 is SGHRS and CDR2 YFSETQ. The CDR3 is 14 amino acids. The V and J ends lost 0 bases and 0 bases respectively, with 4 bases between them. For the CDR3, the DNA is TGCGCCAGCAGCTTGGATATCTCTGGAAACACCATATATTTT. This encodes CASSLDISGNTIYF.

This clone has only a few counts. The V and J genes are TRBV13 and TRBJ2-7; D not certain. Trimming stripped 5 bases from V and 4 bases from J, with 9 bases between. The CDR3 is 12 residues long. Germline CDR1 reads PRHDT; CDR2 reads FYEKMQ (reference sequence). This CDR3 is CASSNQLYEQYF. The CDR3, as DNA: TGTGCCAGCAGCAATCAGTTATACGAGCAGTACTTC.

DNA for the CDR3: TGCAGCGTTGAAGATCCCAGAGGCTCGAACACTGAAGCTTTCTTT. Translated, it gives CSVEDPRGSNTEAFF. The chain is built from TRBV29-1 and TRBJ1-1; D is ambiguous. V gave up 0 bases and J gave up 1 base, with 12 bases separating them. The CDR3 consists of 15 residues. Germline V gene sequence: CDR1 SQVTM, CDR2 ANQGSEA. Variable domain in full (rest from reference TRBV29-1 and TRBJ1-1): SAVISQKPSRDICQRGTSLTIQCQVDSQVTMMFWYRQQPGQSLTLIATANQGSEATYESGFVIDKFPISRPNLTFSTLTVSNMSPEDSSIYLCSVEDPRGSNTEAFFGQGTRLTVV.

DNA for the CDR3: TGTGCCAGCAGCTTGCGGCTAGCGGGAGTTTTCGGGGAGCTGTTTTTT. As protein: CASSLRLAGVFGELFF. This chain links TRBV7-9 with TRBJ2-2, with TRBD2 matching 10 bases. Trimming cost V 3 bases and J 7 bases; bases outside gene matches: 8. This CDR3 contains 16 residues. Germline CDR1 and CDR2: SEHNR and FQNEAQ (reference sequence).

This chain uses TRBV5-6 with TRBJ1-5, with D maybe TRBD1 (5 bases). The V end lost 0 bases, the J end lost 9 bases, and 16 bases lay between the germline ends. Per germline, CDR1 SGHDT and CDR2 YYEEEE. CDR3 length: 15 amino acids. The CDR3 reads CASSLGPGTGRPQHF. DNA of the CDR3: TGTGCCAGCAGCTTGGGCCCCGGGACCGGGAGGCCCCAGCATTTT.

Written as DNA, the CDR3 is TGTGCCAGCAGCTTTGGGGACAGCCTCCTCAATTCACCCCTCCACTTT. Its protein product is CASSFGDSLLNSPLHF. The gene calls are TRBV5-6 and TRBJ1-6, with 7 bases lining up with TRBD1. V lost 2 bases, J lost 7 bases, and 9 bases stayed unmatched. CDR3 size: 16 residues. In germline, CDR1 is SGHDT, CDR2 YYEEEE. Complete variable domain (other parts from reference TRBV5-6 and TRBJ1-6): DAGVTQSPTHLIKTRGQQVTLRCSPKSGHDTVSWYQQALGQGPQFIFQYYEEEERQRGNFPDRFSGHQFPNYSSELNVNALLLGDSALYLCASSFGDSLLNSPLHFGNGTRLTVT.

V is TRBV5-1 and J is TRBJ2-7, with D unclear. V was trimmed by 0 bases and J by 1 base, leaving 8 bases between them. CDR3 length: 14 residues. Germline V lookup: CDR1 SGHRS, CDR2 YFSETQ. This CDR3 is CASSLVDGSYEQYF. The CDR3 DNA follows: TGCGCCAGCAGCTTGGTGGACGGGTCCTACGAGCAGTACTTC. Using reference TRBV5-1 and TRBJ2-7 for the parts outside the CDR3, the full variable domain is KAGVTQTPRYLIKTRGQQVTLSCSPISGHRSVSWYQQTPGQGLQFLFEYFSETQRNKGNFPGRFSGRQFSNSRSEMNVSTLELGDSALYLCASSLVDGSYEQYFGPGTRLTVT.

J is TRBJ2-5 and V is TRBV5-1, with D possibly TRBD1 on 5 matching bases. Trimming pared 3 bases from V and 5 bases from J, leaving 17 bases between. This CDR3 is 15 amino acids long. Germline CDR1 is SGHRS and CDR2 is YFSETQ. The CDR3 loop is CASSWQDTRGETQYF. In DNA, the CDR3 is TGCGCCAGCAGCTGGCAGGACACCCGTGGGGAGACCCAGTACTTC.

This clone was detected a few times. The rearrangement uses TRBV7-2 and TRBJ1-5; D not certain. V was trimmed by 3 bases and J by 5 bases, leaving 8 bases between them. This CDR3 contains 13 residues. Per germline, CDR1 SGHTA and CDR2 FQGNSA. DNA for the CDR3: TGTGCCAGCAGCTTCAGCCCCGATCAGCCCCAGCATTTT. Amino acid sequence: CASSFSPDQPQHF. The complete variable domain, with remaining parts taken from reference TRBV7-2 and TRBJ1-5, reads GAGVSQSPSNKVTEKGKDVELRCDPISGHTALYWYRQSLGQGLEFLIYFQGNSAPDKSGLPSDRFSAERTGGSVSTLTIQRTQQEDSAVYLCASSFSPDQPQHFGDGTRLSIL.

The CDR3 loop reads CAWSVGASSYNSPLHF. The CDR3 coding sequence is TGTGCCTGGAGTGTCGGGGCGTCCTCCTATAATTCACCCCTCCACTTT. The chain recombines TRBV30 with TRBJ1-6; D possibly corresponds to TRBD1 (5 bases). V was clipped by 0 bases and J by 0 bases, with 9 bases between them. The germline gives CDR1 GTSNPN, CDR2 SVGIG (reference sequence). The CDR3 contains 16 residues.

In DNA form, the CDR3 reads TGCGCCAGCAGCCTGTTTATTGAGGCAGGGGATAGTTCACCCCTCCACTTT. This encodes CASSLFIEAGDSSPLHF. The V and J genes are TRBV5-1 and TRBJ1-6, with D possibly TRBD1 on 6 matching bases. The length of the CDR3 is 17 residues. V was pared by 4 bases and J by 9 bases, with 23 bases between. The germline gives CDR1 SGHRS, CDR2 YFSETQ.

The chain employs TRBV29-1 and TRBJ1-1; D unclear. Germline V gene lookup returns CDR1 SQVTM and CDR2 ANQGSEA. V was pared by 6 bases and J by 5 bases, with 13 bases between. This CDR3 region has 12 residues. The CDR3 loop is CSVLEGPTEAFF. The CDR3 DNA sequence: TGCAGCGTACTGGAAGGTCCGACTGAAGCTTTCTTT. Drawing the rest from reference TRBV29-1 and TRBJ1-1, the complete variable domain is SAVISQKPSRDICQRGTSLTIQCQVDSQVTMMFWYRQQPGQSLTLIATANQGSEATYESGFVIDKFPISRPNLTFSTLTVSNMSPEDSSIYLCSVLEGPTEAFFGQGTRLTVV.

This clone has a handful of counts. The chain carries TRBV28 and TRBJ1-5; D gene unclear. The CDR3 extends over 14 amino acids. In germline, CDR1 is MDHEN, CDR2 SYDVKM. Trimming cost V 7 bases and J 8 bases, with 18 bases left between them. The CDR3 protein is CASIQIGLTEPQHF. The CDR3 DNA follows: TGTGCCAGCATCCAAATCGGACTGACGGAGCCCCAGCATTTT.

V and J are TRBV5-1 and TRBJ2-5; 7 nucleotides agree with TRBD2. Germline loops: CDR1 SGHRS, CDR2 YFSETQ. Unmatched junction bases numbered 7, after V lost 4 bases and J lost 1 base. This CDR3 spans 15 amino acids. The CDR3 nucleotides are TGCGCCAGCAGCACGGAAATAGCGGGCCAAGAGACCCAGTACTTC. It is translated as CASSTEIAGQETQYF.

The gene calls are TRBV5-6 and TRBJ1-2, with D maybe TRBD1 (5 bases). CDR1 and CDR2 (germline): SGHDT, YYEEEE. This CDR3 comprises 13 residues. Trimming took 5 bases from V and 8 from J, leaving 16 bases between them. The CDR3 here is CASSMGGREGYTF. As DNA, the CDR3 is TGTGCCAGCAGTATGGGGGGTAGGGAAGGCTACACCTTC.

The chain joins TRBV5-4 to TRBJ1-1, with a tentative D call TRBD1 (5 bases). V was pared by 0 bases and J by 4 bases, with 16 bases between. This CDR3 contains 16 residues. Germline CDR1 is SGHNT and CDR2 is YYREEE (reference sequence). CDR3 coding DNA: TGTGCCAGCAGCTTGGAGGGGTTGCCCTGGGGCACTGAAGCTTTCTTT. The encoded protein is CASSLEGLPWGTEAFF.

J is TRBJ1-5 and V is TRBV18, with 7 nucleotides matching TRBD1. Germline lookup yields CDR1 KGHSH and CDR2 LQKENI. J was trimmed by 3 bases and V by 3 bases; bases with no gene match: 5. The CDR3 is 15 amino acids. The CDR3, as DNA: TGTGCCAGCTCACCCTTAGGGGGCAACAATCAGCCCCAGCATTTT. It codes for CASSPLGGNNQPQHF.

This clone was recorded once. CDR3 nucleotides: TGCGCCAGCAGCCCCGCCGCCGGGACAGGAAGGTACGAGCAGTACTTC. Translation: CASSPAAGTGRYEQYF. The genes are TRBV5-1 and TRBJ2-7, with 8 positions matching TRBD1. Germline CDR1 is SGHRS and CDR2 is YFSETQ. With V trimmed by 4 bases and J by 4 bases, 13 bases remained unmatched. This CDR3 has 16 residues.

The rearrangement joins TRBV19 to TRBJ2-1; D is unclear. Trimming left V 3 bases short and J 10 bases short, with 7 bases between. Germline values: CDR1 LNHDA, CDR2 SQIVND (reference sequence). CDR3 length equals 11 residues. CDR3 sequence reads: CASSIRGEQFF. CDR3 bases: TGTGCCAGTAGTATCAGAGGCGAGCAGTTCTTC. Supplemented by reference TRBV19 and TRBJ2-1, the full variable domain reads DGGITQSPKYLFRKEGQNVTLSCEQNLNHDAMYWYRQDPGQGLRLIYYSQIVNDFQKGDIAEGYSVSREKKESFPLTVTSAQKNPTAFYLCASSIRGEQFFGPGTRLTVL.

The chain combines TRBV29-1 with TRBJ1-3, with D maybe TRBD1 (5 bases). CDR1 and CDR2 (germline): SQVTM, ANQGSEA. Trimming stripped 7 bases from V and 13 bases from J, with 23 bases between. The CDR3 consists of 13 residues. As DNA, the CDR3 is TGCAGCGGCTGGGACCCCCGCGAATTTGGGATATATTTT. Translated, it gives CSGWDPREFGIYF.

This clone has only a few counts. The rearrangement uses TRBV4-2 and TRBJ1-2, with TRBD1 matching 11 bases. V dropped 3 bases and J dropped 4; count of bases not matched to a gene: 7. The CDR3 sequence is 16 residues long. CDR1 is LGHNA, CDR2 YNFKEQ, per germline. The CDR3 bases are TGTGCCAGCAGCCAGCAAGCCGGGACAGGGGGCTATGGCTACACCTTC. Translating it yields CASSQQAGTGGYGYTF.

There are a few counts of this clone. This chain uses TRBV30 with TRBJ2-5; 8 bases map to TRBD1. This CDR3 contains 13 residues. J lost 7 bases, V lost 4 bases, and 8 bases had no gene match. Germline V gene lookup returns CDR1 GTSNPN and CDR2 SVGIG (reference sequence). The CDR3 is CAWTRQGRSTQYF. CDR3 DNA: TGTGCCTGGACTAGACAGGGGAGGTCGACCCAGTACTTC.

The rearrangement uses TRBV4-2 and TRBJ2-7; TRBD2 aligns across 8 bases. This CDR3 comprises 12 residues. The germline V gene encodes CDR1 LGHNA and CDR2 YNFKEQ. Trimming cost V 4 bases and J 6 bases; bases outside gene matches: 2. The CDR3: CASSRTSSEQYF. The CDR3 nucleotides read TGTGCCAGCAGCCGGACTAGCTCCGAGCAGTACTTC.